The 10 T cell receptor beta chains presented below share a single source sample, sequenced in a study of cytomegalovirus exposure and HLA in healthy donors. Use of 60 Vbeta and 13 Jbeta primers characterized the PCR. Using immunoSEQ multiplex PCR, the repertoire was profiled, and TCRdb retains in-frame clones only, with some absent. The table lists tens of thousands of clones, 80% of them singletons. The sample was PBMCs. Every receptor here comes from a woman between 50 and 59 years old in good health and CMV-seropositive.

This clone was recorded once. The V gene is TRBV7-9, the J gene TRBJ2-7; perhaps TRBD1 as D (6 bases). Germline V gives CDR1 SEHNR, CDR2 FQNEAQ (reference sequence). The CDR3 consists of 12 residues. Trimming left V 8 bases short and J 8 bases short, with 16 bases between. DNA of the CDR3: TGTGCCAGCGGTTCAACAGGGCCGCAGCAGTACGTC. As protein: CASGSTGPQQYV.

A note on this clone: The junction departs from the called germline gene at one end, perhaps through a read error. The rearrangement links TRBV18 to TRBJ2-3; 10 positions agree with TRBD1. Germline assignment: CDR1 KGHSH and CDR2 LQKENI. The CDR3 runs 16 residues. CDR3: CASSPRLGQGTDTQYF. Written as DNA, the CDR3 is TGTGCCAGCTCCCCACGGTTGGGACAGGGGACAGATACGCAGTATTTT.

CDR3 in DNA: TGTGCCAGCAGCCCGCAGGCTAGCGGCAACACCGGGGAGCTGTTTTTT. Its translation is CASSPQASGNTGELFF. The chain joins TRBV7-3 to TRBJ2-2, with 7 bases identical to TRBD2. After removal of 5 bases from V and 2 bases from J, the junction contained 8 bases not matched to a gene. The CDR3 runs 16 residues. Germline V gene data show CDR1 as SGHTA and CDR2 as FQGTGA.

This chain links TRBV6-6 with TRBJ1-4, with TRBD1 matching 7 bases. The CDR3 covers 11 residues. V was clipped by 5 bases and J by 12 bases; unmatched bases: 3. Germline V gene data show CDR1 as MNHNY and CDR2 as SVGAGI (reference sequence). DNA for the CDR3: TGTGCCAGCAGTCCCACAGGGGAACTGTTTTTT. It encodes CASSPTGELFF.

This clone has only one observation. V is TRBV18 and J is TRBJ1-3, with D unclear. The CDR3 consists of 17 residues. The germline V and J ends were trimmed by 1 base and 4 bases, with 17 bases remaining between them. CDR1 and CDR2 (germline): KGHSH, LQKENI. The CDR3 here is CASSPQAIGSAGNTIYF. DNA for the CDR3: TGTGCCAGCTCACCACAAGCCATCGGCAGCGCGGGAAACACCATATATTTT.

This clone was observed a handful of times. The V call is TRBV2, the J call TRBJ1-5; no clear D. Germline CDR1 SNHLY, CDR2 FYNNEI. The V end was cut by 5 bases, the J end by 7 bases, with 18 bases between. This CDR3 has 15 amino acids. The CDR3 region has the DNA TGTGCCAGCAGTCCTGACCCGGCGGTCGAACAGCCCCAGCATTTT. Residues: CASSPDPAVEQPQHF.

Here the CDR3 DNA reads TGCAGCGTTGAGGGGGTAGCGGGGGGGACCTACGAGCAGTACTTC. Translated: CSVEGVAGGTYEQYF. V usage is TRBV29-1 and J usage is TRBJ2-7; TRBD2 matches at 11 bases. The V gene's germline CDR1 is SQVTM and CDR2 ANQGSEA. The CDR3 runs to 15 residues. The V gene end was trimmed by 3 bases and the J gene end by 2 bases; junction bases not matched to a gene: 6.

The J gene is TRBJ2-3, the V gene TRBV2; D may be TRBD2 (6 bases). The CDR3 spans 13 residues. Germline V gives CDR1 SNHLY, CDR2 FYNNEI. V shed 8 bases and J shed 1 base, with 10 bases lying between them. Written as DNA, the CDR3 is TGTGCCAGCGGAGGGGTCGGCACAGATACGCAGTATTTT. It yields the protein CASGGVGTDTQYF.

The chain uses TRBV19 and TRBJ1-1, with a possible D match to TRBD1 (5 bases). With 5 bases removed from V and 5 bases from J, the gap between germline ends came to 9 bases. The CDR3 spans 12 residues. Germline V lookup: CDR1 LNHDA, CDR2 SQIVND (reference sequence). CDR3 nucleotide sequence: TGTGCCAGTAGTCGGGGGTGGACTGAAGCTTTCTTT. This codes for CASSRGWTEAFF.

The chain links TRBV29-1 to TRBJ2-1, with 10 nucleotides matching TRBD2. The germline gives CDR1 SQVTM, CDR2 ANQGSEA. J gave up 6 bases and V 7 bases, and 12 bases lay outside the gene matches. This CDR3 comprises 15 residues. CDR3 protein: CSAAGLSGGLNEQFF. The CDR3 coding sequence is TGCAGCGCGGCTGGTCTTAGCGGGGGGCTCAATGAGCAGTTCTTC.